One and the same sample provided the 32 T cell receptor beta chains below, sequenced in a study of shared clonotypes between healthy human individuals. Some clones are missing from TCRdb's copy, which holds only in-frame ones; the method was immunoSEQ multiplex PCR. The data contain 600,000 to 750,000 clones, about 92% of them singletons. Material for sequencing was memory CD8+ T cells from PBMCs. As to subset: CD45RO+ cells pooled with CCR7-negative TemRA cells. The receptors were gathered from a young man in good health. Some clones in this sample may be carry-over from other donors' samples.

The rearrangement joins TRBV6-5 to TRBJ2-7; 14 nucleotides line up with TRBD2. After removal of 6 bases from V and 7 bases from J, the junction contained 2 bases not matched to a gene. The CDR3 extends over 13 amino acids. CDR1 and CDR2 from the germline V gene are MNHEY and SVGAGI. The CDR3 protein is CASRGLAGVEQYF. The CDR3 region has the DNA TGTGCCAGCAGGGGACTAGCGGGAGTAGAGCAGTACTTC.

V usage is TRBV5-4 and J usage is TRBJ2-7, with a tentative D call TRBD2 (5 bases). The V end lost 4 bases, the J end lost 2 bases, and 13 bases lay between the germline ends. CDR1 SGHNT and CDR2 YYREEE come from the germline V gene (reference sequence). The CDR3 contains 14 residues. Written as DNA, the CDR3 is TGTGCCAGCAGCAAGTACGGACTCGCCTACGAGCAGTACTTC. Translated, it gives CASSKYGLAYEQYF.

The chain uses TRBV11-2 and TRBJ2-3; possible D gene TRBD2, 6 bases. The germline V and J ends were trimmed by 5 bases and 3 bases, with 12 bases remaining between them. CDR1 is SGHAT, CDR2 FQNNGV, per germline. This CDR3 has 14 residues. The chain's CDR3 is CASSPVAGTDTQYF. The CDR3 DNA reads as TGTGCCAGCAGCCCAGTGGCGGGAACAGATACGCAGTATTTT. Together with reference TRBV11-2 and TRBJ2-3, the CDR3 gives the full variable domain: EAGVAQSPRYKIIEKRQSVAFWCNPISGHATLYWYQQILGQGPKLLIQFQNNGVVDDSQLPKDRFSAERLKGVDSTLKIQPAKLEDSAVYLCASSPVAGTDTQYFGPGTRLTVL.

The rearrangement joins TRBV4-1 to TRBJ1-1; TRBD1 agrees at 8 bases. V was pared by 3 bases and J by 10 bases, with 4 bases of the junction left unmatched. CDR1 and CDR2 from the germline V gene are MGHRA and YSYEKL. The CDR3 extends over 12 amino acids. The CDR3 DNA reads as TGCGCCAGCAGCCATAGGACAGGGCGAGCTTTCTTT. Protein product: CASSHRTGRAFF.

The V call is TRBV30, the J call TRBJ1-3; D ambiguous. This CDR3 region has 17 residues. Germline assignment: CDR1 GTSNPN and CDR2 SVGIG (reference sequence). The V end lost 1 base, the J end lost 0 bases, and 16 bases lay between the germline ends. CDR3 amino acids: CAWSGPASQLSGNTIYF. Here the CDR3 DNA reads TGTGCCTGGAGTGGCCCCGCCTCCCAGCTCTCTGGAAACACCATATATTTT.

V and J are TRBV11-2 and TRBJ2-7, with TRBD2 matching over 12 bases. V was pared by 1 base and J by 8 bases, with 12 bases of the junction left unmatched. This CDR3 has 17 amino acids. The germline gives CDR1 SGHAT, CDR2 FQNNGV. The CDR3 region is CASSLGPFGLAGNQQYF. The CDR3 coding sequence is TGTGCCAGCAGCTTAGGTCCTTTCGGACTAGCGGGAAATCAGCAGTACTTC.

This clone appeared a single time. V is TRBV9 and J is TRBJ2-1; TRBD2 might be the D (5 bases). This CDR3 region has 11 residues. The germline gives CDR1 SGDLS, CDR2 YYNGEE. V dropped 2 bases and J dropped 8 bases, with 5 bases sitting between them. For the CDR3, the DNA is TGTGCCAGCAGCGTGAGGGATGAGCAGTTCTTC. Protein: CASSVRDEQFF.

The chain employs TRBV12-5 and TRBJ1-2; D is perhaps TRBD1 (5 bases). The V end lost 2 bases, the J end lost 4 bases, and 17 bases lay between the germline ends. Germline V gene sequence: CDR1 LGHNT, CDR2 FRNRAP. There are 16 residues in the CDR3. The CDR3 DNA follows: TGTGCTAGTGGTTTGTCCGTTGGGGCTTCCAGCTATGGCTACACCTTC. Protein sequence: CASGLSVGASSYGYTF.

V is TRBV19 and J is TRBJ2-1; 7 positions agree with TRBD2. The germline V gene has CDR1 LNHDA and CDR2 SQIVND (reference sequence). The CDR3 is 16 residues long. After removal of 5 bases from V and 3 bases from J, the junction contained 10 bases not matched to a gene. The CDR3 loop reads CASSVAGGRGYNEQFF. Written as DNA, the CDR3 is TGTGCCAGTAGTGTGGCGGGCGGGAGAGGCTACAATGAGCAGTTCTTC.

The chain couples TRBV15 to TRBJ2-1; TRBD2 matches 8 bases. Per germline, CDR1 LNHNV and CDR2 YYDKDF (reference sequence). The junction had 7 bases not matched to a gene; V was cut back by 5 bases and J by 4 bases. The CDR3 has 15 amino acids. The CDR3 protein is CATSGGASGYNEQFF. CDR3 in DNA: TGTGCCACCAGCGGGGGGGCTAGCGGGTACAATGAGCAGTTCTTC.

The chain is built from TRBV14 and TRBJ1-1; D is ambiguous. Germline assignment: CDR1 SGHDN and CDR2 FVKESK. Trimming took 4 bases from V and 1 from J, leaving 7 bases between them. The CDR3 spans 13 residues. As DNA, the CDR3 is TGTGCCAGCAGCCCTAGGACGAACACTGAAGCTTTCTTT. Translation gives CASSPRTNTEAFF.

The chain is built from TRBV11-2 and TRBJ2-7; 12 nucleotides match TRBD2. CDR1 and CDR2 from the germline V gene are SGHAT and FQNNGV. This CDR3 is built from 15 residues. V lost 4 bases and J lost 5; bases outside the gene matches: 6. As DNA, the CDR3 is TGTGCCAGCAGCTCATATCTAGCGGGAGGGAACGAGCAGTACTTC. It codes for CASSSYLAGGNEQYF. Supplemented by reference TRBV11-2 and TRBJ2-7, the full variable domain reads EAGVAQSPRYKIIEKRQSVAFWCNPISGHATLYWYQQILGQGPKLLIQFQNNGVVDDSQLPKDRFSAERLKGVDSTLKIQPAKLEDSAVYLCASSSYLAGGNEQYFGPGTRLTVT.

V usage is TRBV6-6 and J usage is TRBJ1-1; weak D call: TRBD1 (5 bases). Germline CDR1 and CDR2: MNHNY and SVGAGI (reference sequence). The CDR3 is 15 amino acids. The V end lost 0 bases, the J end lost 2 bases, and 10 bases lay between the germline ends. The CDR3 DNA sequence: TGTGCCAGCAGTTACTCGAGGACACTCAACACTGAAGCTTTCTTT. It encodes CASSYSRTLNTEAFF.

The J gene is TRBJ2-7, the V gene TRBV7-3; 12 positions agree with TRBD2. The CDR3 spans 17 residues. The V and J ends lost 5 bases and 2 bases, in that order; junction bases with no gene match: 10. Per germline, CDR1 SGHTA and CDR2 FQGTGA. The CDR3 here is CASSPIALAGGAYEQYF. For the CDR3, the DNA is TGTGCCAGCAGCCCCATCGCCCTAGCGGGAGGGGCCTACGAGCAGTACTTC.

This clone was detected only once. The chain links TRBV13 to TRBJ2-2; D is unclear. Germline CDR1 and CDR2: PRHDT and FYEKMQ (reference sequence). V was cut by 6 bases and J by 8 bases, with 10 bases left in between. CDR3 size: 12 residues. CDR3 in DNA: TGTGCCAGCAGGATGGTCGGGGGGGAGCTGTTTTTT. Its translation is CASRMVGGELFF.

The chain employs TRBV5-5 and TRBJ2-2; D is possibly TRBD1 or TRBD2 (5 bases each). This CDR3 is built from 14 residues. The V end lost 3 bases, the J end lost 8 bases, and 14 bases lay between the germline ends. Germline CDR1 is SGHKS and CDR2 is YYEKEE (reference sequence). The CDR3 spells CASSWDRRVGELFF. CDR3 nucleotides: TGTGCCAGCAGCTGGGACCGCCGGGTGGGGGAGCTGTTTTTT.

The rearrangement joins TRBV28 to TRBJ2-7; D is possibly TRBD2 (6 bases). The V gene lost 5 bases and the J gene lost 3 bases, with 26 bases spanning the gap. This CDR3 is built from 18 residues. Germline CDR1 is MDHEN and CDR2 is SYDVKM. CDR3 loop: CASSIWDGGDRSVYEQYF. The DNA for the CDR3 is TGTGCCAGCAGTATTTGGGACGGAGGGGACCGCAGCGTCTACGAGCAGTACTTC.

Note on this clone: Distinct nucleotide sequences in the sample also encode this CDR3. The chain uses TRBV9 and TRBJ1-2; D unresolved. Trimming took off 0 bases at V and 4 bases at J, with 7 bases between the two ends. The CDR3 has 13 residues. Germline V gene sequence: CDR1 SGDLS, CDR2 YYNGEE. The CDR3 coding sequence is TGTGCCAGCAGCGTAGGGACGGGCTATGGCTACACCTTC. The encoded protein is CASSVGTGYGYTF.

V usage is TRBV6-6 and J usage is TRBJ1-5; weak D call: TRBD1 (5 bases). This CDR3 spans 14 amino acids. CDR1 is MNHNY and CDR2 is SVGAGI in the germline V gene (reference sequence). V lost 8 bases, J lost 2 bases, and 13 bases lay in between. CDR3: CASGFLGGNQPQHF. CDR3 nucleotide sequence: TGTGCCAGCGGCTTTTTGGGGGGCAATCAGCCCCAGCATTTT.

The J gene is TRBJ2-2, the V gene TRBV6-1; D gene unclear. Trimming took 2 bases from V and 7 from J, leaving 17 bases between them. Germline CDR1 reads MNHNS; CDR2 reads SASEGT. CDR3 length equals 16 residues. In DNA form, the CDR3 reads TGTGCCAGCAGTGAAATTGACTGGATGTTCGGCGGGGAGCTGTTTTTT. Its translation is CASSEIDWMFGGELFF.

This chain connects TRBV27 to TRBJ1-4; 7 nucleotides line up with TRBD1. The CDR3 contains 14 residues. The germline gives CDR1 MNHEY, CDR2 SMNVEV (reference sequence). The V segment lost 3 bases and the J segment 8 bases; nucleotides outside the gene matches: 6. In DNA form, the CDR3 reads TGTGCCAGCAGTTTTGAAGGGGGCAAGGAAAAACTGTTTTTT. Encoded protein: CASSFEGGKEKLFF.

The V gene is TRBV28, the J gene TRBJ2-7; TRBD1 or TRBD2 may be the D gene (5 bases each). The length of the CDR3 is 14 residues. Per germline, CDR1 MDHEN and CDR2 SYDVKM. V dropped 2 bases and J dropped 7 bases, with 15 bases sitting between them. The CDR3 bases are TGTGCCAGCAGTTTACCAAGAAGGGACGTTGAGCAGTACTTC. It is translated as CASSLPRRDVEQYF.

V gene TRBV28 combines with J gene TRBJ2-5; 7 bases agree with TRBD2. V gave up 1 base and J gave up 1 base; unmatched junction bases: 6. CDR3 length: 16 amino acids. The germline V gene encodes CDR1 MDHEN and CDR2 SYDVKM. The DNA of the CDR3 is TGTGCCAGCAGTTTATTGCTAGCGGAGACCCAAGAGACCCAGTACTTC. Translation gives CASSLLLAETQETQYF.

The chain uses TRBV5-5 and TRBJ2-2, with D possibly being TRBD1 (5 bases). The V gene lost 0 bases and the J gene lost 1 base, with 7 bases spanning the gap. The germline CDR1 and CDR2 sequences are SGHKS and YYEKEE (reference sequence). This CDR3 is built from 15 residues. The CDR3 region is CASSLEGWNTGELFF. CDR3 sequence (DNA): TGTGCCAGCAGCTTGGAGGGGTGGAACACCGGGGAGCTGTTTTTT.

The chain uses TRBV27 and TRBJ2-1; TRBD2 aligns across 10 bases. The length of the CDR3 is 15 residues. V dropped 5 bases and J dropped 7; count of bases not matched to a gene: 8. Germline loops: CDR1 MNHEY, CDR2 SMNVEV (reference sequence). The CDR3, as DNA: TGTGCCAGCAGTCTCTTACTAGCGGGAAAAAATGAGCAGTTCTTC. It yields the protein CASSLLLAGKNEQFF.

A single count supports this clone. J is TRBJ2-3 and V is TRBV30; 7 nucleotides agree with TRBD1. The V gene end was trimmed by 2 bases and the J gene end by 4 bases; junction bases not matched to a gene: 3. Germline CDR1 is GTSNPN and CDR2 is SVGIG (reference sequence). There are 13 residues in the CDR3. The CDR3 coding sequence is TGTGCCTGGAGTTCGACAGGGTCAGATACGCAGTATTTT. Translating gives CAWSSTGSDTQYF.

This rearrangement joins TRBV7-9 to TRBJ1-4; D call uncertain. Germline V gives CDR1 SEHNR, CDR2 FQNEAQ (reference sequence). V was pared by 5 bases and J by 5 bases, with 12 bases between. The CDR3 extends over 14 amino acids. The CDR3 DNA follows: TGTGCCAGCAGCGGGGAAGCTAGGAATGAAAAACTGTTTTTT. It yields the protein CASSGEARNEKLFF.

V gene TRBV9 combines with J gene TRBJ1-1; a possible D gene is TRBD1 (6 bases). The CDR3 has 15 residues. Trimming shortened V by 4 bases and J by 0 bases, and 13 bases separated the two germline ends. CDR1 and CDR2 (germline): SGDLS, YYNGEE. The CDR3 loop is CASSLQGGMNTEAFF. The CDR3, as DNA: TGTGCCAGCAGCCTCCAAGGGGGAATGAACACTGAAGCTTTCTTT. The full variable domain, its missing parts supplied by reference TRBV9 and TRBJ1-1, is DSGVTQTPKHLITATGQRVTLRCSPRSGDLSVYWYQQSLDQGLQFLIQYYNGEERAKGNILERFSAQQFPDLHSELNLSSLELGDSALYFCASSLQGGMNTEAFFGQGTRLTVV.

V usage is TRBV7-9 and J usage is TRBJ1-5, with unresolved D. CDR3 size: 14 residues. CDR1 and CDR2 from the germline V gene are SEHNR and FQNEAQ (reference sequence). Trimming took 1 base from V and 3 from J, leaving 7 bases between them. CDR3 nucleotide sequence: TGTGCCAGCAGCTTAGATGGGAACAATCAGCCCCAGCATTTT. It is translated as CASSLDGNNQPQHF.

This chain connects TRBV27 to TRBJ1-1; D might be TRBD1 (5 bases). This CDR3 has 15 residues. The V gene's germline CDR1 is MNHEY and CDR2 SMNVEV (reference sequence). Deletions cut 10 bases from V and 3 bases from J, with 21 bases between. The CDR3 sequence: CATKGKQAQHTEAFF. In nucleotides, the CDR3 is TGTGCCACCAAGGGGAAACAGGCGCAGCACACTGAAGCTTTCTTT.

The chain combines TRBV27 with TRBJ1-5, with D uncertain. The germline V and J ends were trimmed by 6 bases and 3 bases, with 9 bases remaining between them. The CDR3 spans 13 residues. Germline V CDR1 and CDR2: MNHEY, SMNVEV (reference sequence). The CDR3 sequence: CASRRYPNQPQHF. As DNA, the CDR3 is TGTGCCAGCAGAAGGTATCCCAATCAGCCCCAGCATTTT.

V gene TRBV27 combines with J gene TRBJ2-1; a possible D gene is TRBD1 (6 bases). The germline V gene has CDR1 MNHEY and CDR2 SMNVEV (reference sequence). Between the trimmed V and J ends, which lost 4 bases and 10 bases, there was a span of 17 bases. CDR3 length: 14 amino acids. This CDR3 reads CASSSVTGLGEQFF. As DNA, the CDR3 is TGTGCCAGCAGTTCCGTCACAGGGCTCGGGGAGCAGTTCTTC.